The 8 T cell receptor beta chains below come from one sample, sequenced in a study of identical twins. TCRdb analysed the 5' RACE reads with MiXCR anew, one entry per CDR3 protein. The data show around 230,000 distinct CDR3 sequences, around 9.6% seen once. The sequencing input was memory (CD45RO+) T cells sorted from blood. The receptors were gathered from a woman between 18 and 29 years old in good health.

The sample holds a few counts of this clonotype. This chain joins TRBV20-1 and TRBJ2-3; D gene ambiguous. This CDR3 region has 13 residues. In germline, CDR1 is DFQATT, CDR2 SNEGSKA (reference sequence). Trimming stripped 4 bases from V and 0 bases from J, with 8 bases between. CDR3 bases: TGCAGTGCTACGGCGCTCAGCACAGATACGCAGTATTTT. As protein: CSATALSTDTQYF.

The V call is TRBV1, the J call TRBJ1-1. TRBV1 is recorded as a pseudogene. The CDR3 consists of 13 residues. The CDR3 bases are TGCACCAGCAGCCAAGGGGGAGGAGATGAAGCTTTCTTT. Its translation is CTSSQGGGDEAFF.

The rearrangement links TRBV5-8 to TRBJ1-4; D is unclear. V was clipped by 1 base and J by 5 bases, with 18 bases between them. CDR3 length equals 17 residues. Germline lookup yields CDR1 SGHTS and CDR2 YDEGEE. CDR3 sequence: CASSLSGASNQNEKLFF. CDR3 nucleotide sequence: TGTGCCAGCAGCTTGTCCGGTGCCTCCAATCAAAATGAAAAACTGTTTTTT. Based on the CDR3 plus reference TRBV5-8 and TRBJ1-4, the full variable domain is EAGVTQSPTHLIKTRGQQATLRCSPISGHTSVYWYQQALGLGLQFLLWYDEGEERNRGNFPPRFSGRQFPNYSSELNVNALELEDSALYLCASSLSGASNQNEKLFFGSGTQLSVL.

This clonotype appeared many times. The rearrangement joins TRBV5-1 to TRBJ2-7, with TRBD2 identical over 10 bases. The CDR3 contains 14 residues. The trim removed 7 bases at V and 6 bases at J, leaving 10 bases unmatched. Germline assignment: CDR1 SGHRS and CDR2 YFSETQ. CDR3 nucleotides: TGCGCCAGCTGTAGCGGGGGGCCGGATCTCGAGCAGTACTTC. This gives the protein CASCSGGPDLEQYF.

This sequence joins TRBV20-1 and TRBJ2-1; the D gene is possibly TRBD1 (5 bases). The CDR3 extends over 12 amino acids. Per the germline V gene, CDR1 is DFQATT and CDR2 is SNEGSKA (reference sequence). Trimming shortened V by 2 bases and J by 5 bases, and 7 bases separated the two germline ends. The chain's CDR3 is CSARWGDNEQFF. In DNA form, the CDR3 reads TGCAGTGCTAGATGGGGCGACAATGAGCAGTTCTTC.

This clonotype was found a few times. CDR3 residues: CSVAGTGVEGYTF. CDR3 in DNA: TGCAGCGTTGCCGGGACAGGGGTTGAGGGCTACACCTTC. The rearrangement links TRBV29-1 to TRBJ1-2; TRBD1 matches 10 bases. Per the germline V gene, CDR1 is SQVTM and CDR2 is ANQGSEA. Trimming cost V 4 bases and J 8 bases; bases outside gene matches: 7. The CDR3 is 13 residues long.

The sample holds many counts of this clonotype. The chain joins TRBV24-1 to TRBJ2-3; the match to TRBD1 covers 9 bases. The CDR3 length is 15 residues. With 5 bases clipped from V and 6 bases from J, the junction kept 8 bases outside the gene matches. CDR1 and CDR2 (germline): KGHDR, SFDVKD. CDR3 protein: CATSGGQGRADTQYF. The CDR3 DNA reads TGTGCCACCAGTGGTGGACAGGGGAGAGCGGATACGCAGTATTTT.

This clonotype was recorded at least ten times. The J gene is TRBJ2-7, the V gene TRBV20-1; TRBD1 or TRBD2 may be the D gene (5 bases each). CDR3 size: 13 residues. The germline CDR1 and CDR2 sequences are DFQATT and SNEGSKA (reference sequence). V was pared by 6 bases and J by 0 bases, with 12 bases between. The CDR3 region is CSANRGSSYEQYF. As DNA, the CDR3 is TGCAGTGCCAACCGGGGCAGCTCCTACGAGCAGTACTTC.